The rows below give T cell receptor beta chains drawn from one sample of a study of T cell responses to AZD1222 COVID-19 vaccine. Repertoires were generated with immunoSEQ multiplex PCR, while TCRdb's copy carries only in-frame clones and drops some. The data show some 61,000 clones, with about 90% seen just once and 15% to 20% held by the top ten. Sequencing was performed on peripheral blood, taken on day 0 of AZD1222 vaccination. The receptors stem from an adult in good health. Both conserved end residues are part of each CDR3. A D gene is named only where the DNA matches it firmly. The size entry is marked missing in some rows and otherwise reads once, few, many or a size class.

clone_size: .; v_call: TRBV5-4; d_call: TRBD1; j_call: TRBJ1-2; cdr3_aa: CASSLQGADGYTF; cdr3_nt: TGTGCCAGCAGTTTACAGGGGGCGGATGGCTACACCTTC
clone_size: .; v_call: TRBV3-1/TRBV3-2; d_call: TRBD1; j_call: TRBJ1-1; cdr3_aa: CASSPGTGSTEAFF; cdr3_nt: TGTGCCAGCAGTCCCGGGACAGGGAGCACTGAAGCTTTCTTT
clone_size: .; v_call: TRBV7-2; d_call: .; j_call: TRBJ1-5; cdr3_aa: CASSPQGTNQPQHF; cdr3_nt: TGTGCCAGCAGCCCACAGGGAACCAATCAGCCCCAGCATTTT
clone_size: .; v_call: TRBV7-2; d_call: TRBD1; j_call: TRBJ2-7; cdr3_aa: CASSSGQGNYEQYF; cdr3_nt: TGTGCCAGCAGCTCGGGACAGGGCAACTACGAGCAGTACTTC
clone_size: .; v_call: TRBV5-1; d_call: TRBD1; j_call: TRBJ1-6; cdr3_aa: CASSFPRHGQGRTSPLHF; cdr3_nt: TGCGCCAGCAGCTTTCCCCGCCACGGACAGGGAAGGACTTCACCCCTCCACTTT
clone_size: .; v_call: TRBV5-1; d_call: TRBD1; j_call: TRBJ1-1; cdr3_aa: CASSFKGAETEAFF; cdr3_nt: TGCGCCAGCAGCTTCAAGGGGGCAGAGACTGAAGCTTTCTTT
clone_size: .; v_call: TRBV6-5; d_call: TRBD1; j_call: TRBJ1-2; cdr3_aa: CASSYSSRGQDGYTF; cdr3_nt: TGTGCCAGCAGTTACTCTTCGAGGGGACAGGACGGCTACACCTTC
clone_size: .; v_call: TRBV6-4; d_call: .; j_call: TRBJ2-2; cdr3_aa: CASSDSGVTGELFF; cdr3_nt: TGTGCCAGCAGTGACTCGGGGGTCACCGGGGAGCTGTTTTTT
clone_size: .; v_call: TRBV3-1/TRBV3-2; d_call: .; j_call: TRBJ1-1; cdr3_aa: CASSQGLPSEAFF; cdr3_nt: TGTGCCAGCAGCCAAGGCCTTCCCAGTGAAGCTTTCTTT
clone_size: .; v_call: TRBV6-2/TRBV6-3; d_call: TRBD2; j_call: TRBJ2-7; cdr3_aa: CASSYQLTRGLAGDEQYF; cdr3_nt: TGTGCCAGCAGTTATCAGCTCACTAGGGGACTAGCGGGAGACGAGCAGTACTTC
clone_size: once; v_call: TRBV27; d_call: .; j_call: TRBJ2-7; cdr3_aa: CASSPGLGGHYEQYF; cdr3_nt: TGTGCCAGCAGTCCAGGACTCGGGGGACACTACGAGCAGTACTTC
clone_size: .; v_call: TRBV7-2; d_call: .; j_call: TRBJ1-3; cdr3_aa: CASSLGRGVLFSGNTIYF; cdr3_nt: TGTGCCAGCAGCTTAGGCAGGGGCGTTTTGTTCTCTGGAAACACCATATATTTT
clone_size: .; v_call: TRBV30; d_call: .; j_call: TRBJ1-1; cdr3_aa: CAWSPQRGQGLNTEAFF; cdr3_nt: TGTGCCTGGAGCCCACAGAGGGGCCAAGGTTTGAACACTGAAGCTTTCTTT
clone_size: .; v_call: TRBV9; d_call: TRBD2; j_call: TRBJ2-2; cdr3_aa: CASRERDSTGELFF; cdr3_nt: TGTGCCAGCAGGGAGCGGGATAGCACCGGGGAGCTGTTTTTT
clone_size: .; v_call: TRBV21-1; d_call: .; j_call: TRBJ1-1; cdr3_aa: CASSLGGGLNTEAFF; cdr3_nt: TGTGCCAGCAGCCTTGGGGGGGGGCTGAACACTGAAGCTTTCTTT
clone_size: .; v_call: TRBV6-2/TRBV6-3; d_call: .; j_call: TRBJ1-3; cdr3_aa: CASSFGTPGNTIYF; cdr3_nt: TGTGCCAGCAGCTTCGGGACACCCGGAAACACCATATATTTT
clone_size: .; v_call: TRBV6-1; d_call: .; j_call: TRBJ2-7; cdr3_aa: CASSEARADEQYF; cdr3_nt: TGTGCCAGCAGTGAAGCCAGGGCGGACGAGCAGTACTTC
clone_size: once; v_call: TRBV19; d_call: TRBD2; j_call: TRBJ2-1; cdr3_aa: CASSIDVSGGPLRQFF; cdr3_nt: TGTGCCAGTAGTATAGATGTGAGCGGGGGGCCTCTTCGGCAGTTCTTC
clone_size: .; v_call: TRBV7-8; d_call: .; j_call: TRBJ2-7; cdr3_aa: CASSSPTLIEQYF; cdr3_nt: TGTGCCAGCAGCTCGCCGACTTTGATCGAGCAGTACTTC
clone_size: many; v_call: TRBV7-9; d_call: .; j_call: TRBJ2-7; cdr3_aa: CASSFSRASPPAYEQYF; cdr3_nt: TGTGCCAGCAGCTTCTCCCGAGCTAGCCCACCAGCGTACGAGCAGTACTTC
clone_size: .; v_call: TRBV7-3; d_call: TRBD2; j_call: TRBJ2-3; cdr3_aa: CASSSGLPTDTQYF; cdr3_nt: TGTGCCAGCAGCTCGGGACTACCCACAGATACGCAGTATTTT
clone_size: .; v_call: TRBV25-1; d_call: .; j_call: TRBJ2-1; cdr3_aa: CASSGGGEQFF; cdr3_nt: TGTGCCAGCAGTGGGGGCGGGGAGCAGTTCTTC
clone_size: .; v_call: TRBV2; d_call: TRBD1; j_call: TRBJ2-1; cdr3_aa: CASSRPDRGSGEQFF; cdr3_nt: TGTGCCAGCAGTCGTCCGGACAGGGGGTCAGGTGAGCAGTTCTTC
clone_size: .; v_call: TRBV7-2; d_call: .; j_call: TRBJ1-5; cdr3_aa: CASSMDRLNQPQHF; cdr3_nt: TGTGCCAGCAGCATGGACAGACTCAATCAGCCCCAGCATTTT
clone_size: large; v_call: TRBV6-5; d_call: .; j_call: TRBJ1-1; cdr3_aa: CASSYSYTGTTEAFF; cdr3_nt: TGTGCCAGCAGTTACTCGTATACGGGGACAACTGAAGCTTTCTTT
clone_size: .; v_call: TRBV3-1/TRBV3-2; d_call: TRBD1; j_call: TRBJ2-7; cdr3_aa: CASSQETRTGNYEQYF; cdr3_nt: TGTGCCAGCAGCCAAGAAACCCGGACAGGAAACTACGAGCAGTACTTC
clone_size: .; v_call: TRBV3-1/TRBV3-2; d_call: .; j_call: TRBJ2-3; cdr3_aa: CASSQGPLRTDTQYF; cdr3_nt: TGTGCCAGCAGCCAGGGCCCACTGCGCACAGATACGCAGTATTTT
clone_size: .; v_call: TRBV28; d_call: .; j_call: TRBJ2-6; cdr3_aa: CASSFWRNSGANVLTF; cdr3_nt: TGTGCCAGCAGTTTTTGGCGGAACTCTGGGGCCAACGTCCTGACTTTC